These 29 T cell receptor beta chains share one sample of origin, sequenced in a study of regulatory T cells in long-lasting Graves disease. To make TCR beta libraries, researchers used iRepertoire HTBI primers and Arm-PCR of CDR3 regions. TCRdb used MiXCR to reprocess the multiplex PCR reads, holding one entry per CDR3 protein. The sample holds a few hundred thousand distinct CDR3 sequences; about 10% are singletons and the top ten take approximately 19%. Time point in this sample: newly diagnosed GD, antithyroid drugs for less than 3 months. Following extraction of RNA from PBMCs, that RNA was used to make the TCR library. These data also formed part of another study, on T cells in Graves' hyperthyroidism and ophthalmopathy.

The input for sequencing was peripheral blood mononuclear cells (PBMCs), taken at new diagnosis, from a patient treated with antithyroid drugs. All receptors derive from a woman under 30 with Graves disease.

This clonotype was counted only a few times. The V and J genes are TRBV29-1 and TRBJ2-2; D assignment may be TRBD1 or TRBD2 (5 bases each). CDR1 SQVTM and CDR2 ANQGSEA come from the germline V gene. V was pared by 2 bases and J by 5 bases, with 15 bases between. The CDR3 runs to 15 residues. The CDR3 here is CSVELPGRRTGELFF. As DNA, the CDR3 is TGCAGCGTTGAATTGCCGGGGCGGAGGACCGGGGAGCTGTTTTTT.

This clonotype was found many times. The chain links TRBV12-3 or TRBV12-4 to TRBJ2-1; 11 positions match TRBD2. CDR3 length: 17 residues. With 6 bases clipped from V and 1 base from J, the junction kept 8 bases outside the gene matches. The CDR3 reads CASSRFSGGVSYNEQFF. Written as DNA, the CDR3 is TGTGCCAGCAGCCGTTTTAGCGGGGGGGTATCCTACAATGAGCAGTTCTTC.

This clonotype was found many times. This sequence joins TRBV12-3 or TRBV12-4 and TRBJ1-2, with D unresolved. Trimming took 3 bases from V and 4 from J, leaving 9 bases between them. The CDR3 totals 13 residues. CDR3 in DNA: TGTGCCAGCAGTTTTGCAGGCTTCTATGGCTACACCTTC. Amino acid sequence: CASSFAGFYGYTF.

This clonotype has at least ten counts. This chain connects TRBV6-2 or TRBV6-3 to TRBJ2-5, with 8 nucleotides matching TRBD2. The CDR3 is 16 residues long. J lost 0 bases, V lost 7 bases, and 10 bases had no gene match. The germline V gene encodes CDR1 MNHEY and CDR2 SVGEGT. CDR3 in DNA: TGTGCCAGCAATCATATAGCGGGGACGTACCAAGAGACCCAGTACTTC. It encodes CASNHIAGTYQETQYF.

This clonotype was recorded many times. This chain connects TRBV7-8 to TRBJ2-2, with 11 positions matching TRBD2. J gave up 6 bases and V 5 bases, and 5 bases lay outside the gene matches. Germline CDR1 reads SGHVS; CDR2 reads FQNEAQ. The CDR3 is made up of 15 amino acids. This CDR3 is CASSQGTSGAGELFF. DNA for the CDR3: TGTGCCAGCAGCCAAGGGACTAGCGGAGCCGGGGAGCTGTTTTTT.

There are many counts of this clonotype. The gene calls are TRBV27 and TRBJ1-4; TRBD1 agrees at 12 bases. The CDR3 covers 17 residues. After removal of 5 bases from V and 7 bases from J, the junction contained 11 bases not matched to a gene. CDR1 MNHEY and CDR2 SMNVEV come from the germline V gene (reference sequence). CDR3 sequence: CASSPGTGGLKGEKLFF. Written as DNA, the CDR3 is TGTGCCAGCAGTCCTGGGACAGGGGGCTTGAAGGGTGAAAAACTGTTTTTT.

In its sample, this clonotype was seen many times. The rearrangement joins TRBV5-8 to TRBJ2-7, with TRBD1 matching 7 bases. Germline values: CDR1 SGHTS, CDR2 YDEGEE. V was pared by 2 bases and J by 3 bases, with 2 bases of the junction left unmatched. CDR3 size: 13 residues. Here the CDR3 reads CASSFGTDYEQYF. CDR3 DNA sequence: TGTGCCAGCAGCTTCGGGACAGACTACGAGCAGTACTTC.

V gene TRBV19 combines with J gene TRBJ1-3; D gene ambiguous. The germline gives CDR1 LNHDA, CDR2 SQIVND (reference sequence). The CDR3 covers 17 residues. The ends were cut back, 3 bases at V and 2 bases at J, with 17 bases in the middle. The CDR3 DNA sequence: TGTGCCAGTAGTATTTCCTCCCTTCAAGTCACTGGAAACACCATATATTTT. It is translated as CASSISSLQVTGNTIYF.

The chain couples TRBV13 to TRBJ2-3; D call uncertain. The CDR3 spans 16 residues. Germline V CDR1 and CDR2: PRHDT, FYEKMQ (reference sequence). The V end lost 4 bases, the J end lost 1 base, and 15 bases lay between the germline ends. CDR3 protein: CASSSSGLLRTDTQYF. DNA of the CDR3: TGTGCCAGCAGCTCGTCTGGCCTACTTCGCACAGATACGCAGTATTTT.

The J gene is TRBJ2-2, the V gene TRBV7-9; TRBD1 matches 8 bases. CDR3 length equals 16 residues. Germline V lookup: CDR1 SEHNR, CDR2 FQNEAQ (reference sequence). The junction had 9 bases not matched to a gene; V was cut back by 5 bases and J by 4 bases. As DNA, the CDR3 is TGTGCCAGCAGCCCCCAGGACAGGGAGACCACCGGGGAGCTGTTTTTT. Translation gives CASSPQDRETTGELFF. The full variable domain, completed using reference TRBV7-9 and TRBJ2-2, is DTGVSQNPRHKITKRGQNVTFRCDPISEHNRLYWYRQTLGQGPEFLTYFQNEAQLEKSRLLSDRFSAERPKGSFSTLEIQRTEQGDSAMYLCASSPQDRETTGELFFGEGSRLTVL.

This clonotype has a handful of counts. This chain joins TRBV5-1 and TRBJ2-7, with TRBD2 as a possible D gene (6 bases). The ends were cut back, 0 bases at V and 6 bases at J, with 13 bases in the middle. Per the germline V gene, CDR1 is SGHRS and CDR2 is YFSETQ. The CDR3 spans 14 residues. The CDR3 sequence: CASSLGAGSSEQYV. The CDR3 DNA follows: TGCGCCAGCAGCTTGGGGGCGGGATCCAGCGAGCAGTACGTC.

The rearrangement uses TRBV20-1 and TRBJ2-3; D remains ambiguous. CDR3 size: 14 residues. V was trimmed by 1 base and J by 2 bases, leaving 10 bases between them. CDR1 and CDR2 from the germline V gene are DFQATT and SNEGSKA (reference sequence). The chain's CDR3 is CSARGPGFTDTQYF. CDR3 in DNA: TGCAGTGCTAGAGGCCCAGGCTTCACAGATACGCAGTATTTT.

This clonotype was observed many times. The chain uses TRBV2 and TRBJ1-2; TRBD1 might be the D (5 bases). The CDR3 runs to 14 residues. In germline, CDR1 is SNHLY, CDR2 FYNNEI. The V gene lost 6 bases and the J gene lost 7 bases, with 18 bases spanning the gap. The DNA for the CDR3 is TGTGCCAGCAGGGGGATTACAGGATCCGGTGGCTACACCTTC. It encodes CASRGITGSGGYTF. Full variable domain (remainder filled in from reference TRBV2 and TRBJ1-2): EPEVTQTPSHQVTQMGQEVILRCVPISNHLYFYWYRQILGQKVEFLVSFYNNEISEKSEIFDDQFSVERPDGSNFTLKIRSTKLEDSAMYFCASRGITGSGGYTFGSGTRLTVV.

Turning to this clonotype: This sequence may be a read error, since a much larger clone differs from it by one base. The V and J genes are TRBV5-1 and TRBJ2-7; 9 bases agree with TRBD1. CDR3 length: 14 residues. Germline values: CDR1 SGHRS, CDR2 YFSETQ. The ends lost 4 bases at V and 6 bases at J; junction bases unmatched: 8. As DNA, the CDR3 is TGCGCCAGCAGCGAAGGGACAGGGCTTGGCGAGCAGTACTTC. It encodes CASSEGTGLGEQYF.

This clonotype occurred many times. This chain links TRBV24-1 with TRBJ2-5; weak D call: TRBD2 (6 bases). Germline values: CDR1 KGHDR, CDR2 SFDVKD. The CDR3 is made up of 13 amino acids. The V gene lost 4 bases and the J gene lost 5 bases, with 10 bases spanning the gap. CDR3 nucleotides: TGTGCCACCAGTGAGGGCGGGACCGAGACCCAGTACTTC. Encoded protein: CATSEGGTETQYF.

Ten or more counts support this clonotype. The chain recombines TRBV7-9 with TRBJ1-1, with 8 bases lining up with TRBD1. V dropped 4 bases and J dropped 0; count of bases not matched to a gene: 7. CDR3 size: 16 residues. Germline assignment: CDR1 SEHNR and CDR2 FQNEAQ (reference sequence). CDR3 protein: CASSYPGQVMNTEAFF. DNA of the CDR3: TGTGCCAGCAGCTACCCGGGACAGGTCATGAACACTGAAGCTTTCTTT.

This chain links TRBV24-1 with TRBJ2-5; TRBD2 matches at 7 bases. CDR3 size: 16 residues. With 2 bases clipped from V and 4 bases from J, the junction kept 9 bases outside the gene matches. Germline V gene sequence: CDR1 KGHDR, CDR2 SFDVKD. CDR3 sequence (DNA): TGTGCCACCAGTGATTCGCAGCGGGGAGGCGCAGAGACCCAGTACTTC. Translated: CATSDSQRGGAETQYF.

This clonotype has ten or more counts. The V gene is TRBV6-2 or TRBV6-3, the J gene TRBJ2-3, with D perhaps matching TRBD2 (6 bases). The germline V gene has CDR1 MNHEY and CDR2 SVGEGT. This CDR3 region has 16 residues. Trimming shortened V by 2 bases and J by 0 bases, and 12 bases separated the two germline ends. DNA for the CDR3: TGTGCCAGCAGTTACGAAGCGGGCGATAGCACAGATACGCAGTATTTT. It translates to CASSYEAGDSTDTQYF.

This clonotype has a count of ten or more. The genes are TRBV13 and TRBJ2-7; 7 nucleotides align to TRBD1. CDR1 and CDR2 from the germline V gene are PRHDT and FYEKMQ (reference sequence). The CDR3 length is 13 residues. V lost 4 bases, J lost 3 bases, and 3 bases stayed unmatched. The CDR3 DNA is TGTGCCAGCAGCTCGGGACAGAACTACGAGCAGTACTTC. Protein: CASSSGQNYEQYF.

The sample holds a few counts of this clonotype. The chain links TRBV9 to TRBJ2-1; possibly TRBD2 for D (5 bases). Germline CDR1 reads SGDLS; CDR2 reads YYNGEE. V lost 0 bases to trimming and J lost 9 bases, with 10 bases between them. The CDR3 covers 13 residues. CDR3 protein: CASSVGGGSEQFF. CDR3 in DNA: TGTGCCAGCAGCGTAGGAGGAGGTAGTGAGCAGTTCTTC.

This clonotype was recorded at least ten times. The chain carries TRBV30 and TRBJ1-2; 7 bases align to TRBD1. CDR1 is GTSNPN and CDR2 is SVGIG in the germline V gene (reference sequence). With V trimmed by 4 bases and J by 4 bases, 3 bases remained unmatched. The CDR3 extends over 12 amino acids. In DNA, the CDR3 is TGTGCCTGGAATACAGGGGCCTATGGCTACACCTTC. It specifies CAWNTGAYGYTF.

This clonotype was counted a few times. Here the CDR3 reads CASSQDAPDTQYF. CDR3 bases: TGTGCCAGCAGCCAAGATGCCCCAGATACGCAGTATTTT. V and J are TRBV14 and TRBJ2-3, with D unresolved. The CDR3 runs 13 residues. Trimming removed 0 bases from V and 4 bases from J, with 5 bases in between. Per the germline V gene, CDR1 is SGHDN and CDR2 is FVKESK.

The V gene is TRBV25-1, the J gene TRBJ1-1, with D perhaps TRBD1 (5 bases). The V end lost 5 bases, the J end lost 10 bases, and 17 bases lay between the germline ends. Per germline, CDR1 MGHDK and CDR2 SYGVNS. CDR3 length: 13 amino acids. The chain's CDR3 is CASSTGLGDAAFF. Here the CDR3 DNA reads TGTGCCAGCAGTACGGGGTTGGGGGATGCAGCTTTCTTT.

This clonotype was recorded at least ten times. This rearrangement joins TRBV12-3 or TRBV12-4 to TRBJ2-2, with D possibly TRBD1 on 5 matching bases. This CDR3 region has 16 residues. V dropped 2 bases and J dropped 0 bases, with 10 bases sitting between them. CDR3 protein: CASSLKGVANTGELFF. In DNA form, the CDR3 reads TGTGCCAGCAGTTTAAAAGGGGTCGCGAACACCGGGGAGCTGTTTTTT.

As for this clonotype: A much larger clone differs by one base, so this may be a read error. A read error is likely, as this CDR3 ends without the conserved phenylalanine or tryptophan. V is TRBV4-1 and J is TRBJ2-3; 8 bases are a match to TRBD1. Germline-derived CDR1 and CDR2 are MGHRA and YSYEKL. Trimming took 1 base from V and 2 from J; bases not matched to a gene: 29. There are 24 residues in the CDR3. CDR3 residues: CASSQGVYRSTVWGQVAATDTQYS. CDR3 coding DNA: TGCGCCAGCAGCCAAGGGGTGTACAGGTCGACGGTGTGGGGACAGGTCGCTGCCACAGATACGCAGTATTCT.

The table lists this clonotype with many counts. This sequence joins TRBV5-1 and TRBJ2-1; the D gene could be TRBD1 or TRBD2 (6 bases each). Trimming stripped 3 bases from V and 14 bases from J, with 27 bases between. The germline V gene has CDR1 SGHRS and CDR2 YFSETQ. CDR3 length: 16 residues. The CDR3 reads CASSSGAGTFPSAEFF. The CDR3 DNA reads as TGCGCCAGCAGCTCGGGGGCCGGGACTTTCCCTTCGGCGGAGTTCTTC.

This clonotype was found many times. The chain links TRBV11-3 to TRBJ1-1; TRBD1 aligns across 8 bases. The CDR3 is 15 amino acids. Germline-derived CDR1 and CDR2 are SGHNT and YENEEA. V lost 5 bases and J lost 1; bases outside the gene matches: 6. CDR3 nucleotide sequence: TGTGCCAGCAGCGTCGGACAGGGAGAGAACACTGAAGCTTTCTTT. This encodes CASSVGQGENTEAFF. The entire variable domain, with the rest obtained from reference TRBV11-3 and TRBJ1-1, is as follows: EAGVVQSPRYKIIEKKQPVAFWCNPISGHNTLYWYLQNLGQGPELLIRYENEEAVDDSQLPKDRFSAERLKGVDSTLKIQPAELGDSAVYLCASSVGQGENTEAFFGQGTRLTVV.

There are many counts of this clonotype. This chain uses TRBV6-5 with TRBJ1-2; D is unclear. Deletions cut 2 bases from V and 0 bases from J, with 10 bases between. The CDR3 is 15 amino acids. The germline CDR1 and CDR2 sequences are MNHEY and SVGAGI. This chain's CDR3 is CASSYRVGTNYGYTF. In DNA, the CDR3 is TGTGCCAGCAGTTACAGGGTCGGAACTAACTATGGCTACACCTTC.

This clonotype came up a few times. CDR3 DNA sequence: TGCAGTCTAGGGACAGAAGCTTTCTTT. Translating it yields CSLGTEAFF. The chain joins TRBV20-1 to TRBJ1-1, with a possible D match to TRBD1 (6 bases). The V gene lost 8 bases and the J gene lost 8 bases, with 9 bases spanning the gap. The CDR3 extends over 9 amino acids. Germline V gives CDR1 DFQATT, CDR2 SNEGSKA (reference sequence).